What follows describes a single TCR beta chain. Individual cDNA molecules were tagged with unique molecular identifiers, the study reported. A single record per CDR3 protein comes from TCRdb applying MiXCR to the 5' RACE reads. The sample lists 52,000 or so distinct CDR3 sequences, around 13% occurring once. The source of the sample is a study of early T cells in non-severe SARS-CoV-2 infection. V gave up 2 bases and J gave up 5 bases; unmatched junction bases: 12. Germline loops: CDR1 SGHDT, CDR2 YYEEEE. The CDR3 length is 17 residues. This receptor was obtained from an adult who was a healthcare worker with PCR-confirmed SARS-CoV-2 infection or an uninfected control (not recorded which). The sequenced sample was whole blood. This sequence joins TRBV5-6 and TRBJ2-5; 10 bases match TRBD2. CDR3 loop: CASSFRRGLAVAETQYF. CDR3 coding DNA: TGTGCCAGCAGCTTCAGACGAGGACTAGCGGTTGCCGAGACCCAGTACTTC.